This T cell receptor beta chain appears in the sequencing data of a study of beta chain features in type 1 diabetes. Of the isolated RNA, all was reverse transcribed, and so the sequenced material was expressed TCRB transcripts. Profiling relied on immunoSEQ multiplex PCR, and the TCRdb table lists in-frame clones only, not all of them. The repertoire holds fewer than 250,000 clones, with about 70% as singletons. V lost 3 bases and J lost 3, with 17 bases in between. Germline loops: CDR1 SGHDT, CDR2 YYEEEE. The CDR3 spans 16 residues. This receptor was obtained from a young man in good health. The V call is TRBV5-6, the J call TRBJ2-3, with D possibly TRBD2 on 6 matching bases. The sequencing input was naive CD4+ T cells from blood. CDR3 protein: CASSYNLGGGTDTQYF. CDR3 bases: TGTGCCAGCAGCTACAACCTCGGGGGTGGAACAGATACGCAGTATTTT.